This TCR beta chain was documented in a study of T cell changes during pregnancy in multiple sclerosis. V lost 5 bases and J 1 base, leaving 15 bases between the germline ends. This CDR3 spans 16 amino acids. Germline CDR1 SGHVS, CDR2 FNYEAQ. Profiling relied on immunoSEQ multiplex PCR, and the TCRdb table lists in-frame clones only, not all of them. Of some 31,000 clones in the sample, about nine tenths were seen once. The J gene is TRBJ1-3, the V gene TRBV7-6; D gene unclear. Sequenced material: CD8+ T cells from peripheral blood mononuclear cells, taken in the second trimester of pregnancy. This receptor was obtained from a female donor in good health, enrolled as a control in a pregnancy study. CDR3 in DNA: TGTGCCAGCAGCCCTGCGATCGGGGTATCTGGAAACACCATATATTTT. It specifies CASSPAIGVSGNTIYF. Combining the CDR3 with reference TRBV7-6 and TRBJ1-3 gives the whole variable domain GAGVSQSPRYKVTKRGQDVALRCDPISGHVSLYWYRQALGQGPEFLTYFNYEAQQDKSGLPNDRFSAERPEGSISTLTIQRTEQRDSAMYRCASSPAIGVSGNTIYFGEGSWLTVV.